This TCR beta chain is drawn from a study of T-cell memory formation after mild COVID-19. TCR alpha and TCR beta cDNA libraries carrying sample barcodes and UMIs were produced by 5'RACE using constant-segment primers. TCRdb reanalysed the 5' RACE reads using MiXCR and keeps one entry per CDR3 protein. The data hold roughly 40,000 distinct CDR3 sequences, with 6% to 7% observed a single time. Study observations and caveats: Mostly located in CM and EM were contracting CD4+ clones, with contracting CD8+ clones located in EMRA.

Germline CDR1 SGHRS, CDR2 YFSETQ. This CDR3 region has 16 residues. The V end lost 2 bases, the J end lost 2 bases, and 14 bases lay between the germline ends. This clonotype came up many times. As yet, its antigen is unknown. What was sequenced was PBMCs or a T cell subset sorted from them (not recorded which). The sequence derives from an adult who had mild COVID-19 (a few samples of this study predate the infection). Cell type and time point are not known. The chain joins TRBV5-1 to TRBJ2-4; no firm D call. The CDR3 loop is CASSFDRWGSKNIQYF. CDR3 nucleotide sequence: TGCGCCAGCAGCTTCGACCGTTGGGGATCCAAAAACATTCAGTACTTC.